The TCR beta chain under discussion was sequenced for a study of T cell responses to AZD1222 COVID-19 vaccine (dated by TCRdb to about 2021). With respect to the entire study: Because spike-specific TCR depth and breadth did not differ between the two schedules, AZD1222 recipients who got a second dose at roughly 4 weeks were pooled with those who got a second dose at roughly 12 weeks. TCR sequencing was performed for about 250 trial participants, of whom some 200 were given two doses of AZD1222 and around 25 were given two doses of MenACWY control vaccine. Trial participants were enrolled by age into 18-55, 56-69 and 70-plus year subgroups, with roughly 160, 29 and 62 TCR-sequenced participants respectively. Overall results and qualifications from the work: The 56-69-year group was small, and its depth increase did not reach significance, likely because of low power. Because no day 14 peak-response samples were available, repertoires were characterized only after the peak T cell response. Epitopes outside the regions mutated in the B.1.351 and B.1.1.7 variants were reportedly recognized by nearly half of the unique spike-specific TCRs. A significant rise in spike-specific TCR breadth and depth was observed after two AZD1222 doses relative to day 0 and relative to MenACWY recipients. Only six AZD1222 recipients were SARS-CoV-2 seropositive at baseline, limiting conclusions about previously exposed vaccinees. Participants were mostly white British, with more females than males. The authors suggested clonal diversity may have been underestimated. The vaccine-associated CD4 TCRs covered the entire spike protein, and the dominant responses fell in regions 160-218 and 743-854.

The CDR3 regions of human TCRbeta chains were analyzed by immunosequencing. The original pipeline was this. TCRs in the repertoires were compared against a reference library of SARS-CoV-2-specific TCRs that had been generated with the MIRA antigen-specificity platform. Breadth was defined as the fraction of unique TCRs that were SARS-CoV-2-associated. Depth was defined as the fraction of total T cells that were SARS-CoV-2-associated. Using the MIRA data, every spike-specific TCR was mapped to the spike region that the TCR reacted to and assigned to either a CD4 or a CD8 class. Log10-transformed breadth and depth values were compared by one-way ANOVA with Sidak's multiple comparisons tests. TCRdb took over this immuneACCESS table, retaining in-frame rearrangements with V and J assigned. Such tables are incomplete; in checked studies, under half of the missing clones stem from an unresolved V gene, and the remainder is unexplained. D and trimming were read from the DNA, whereas the V and J calls and clone size are those reported in that table. For this sample the table gives about 78,000 clones, of which about 85% were detected only once. In total, the top ten clones hold about a quarter of the sample.

About this clone itself: Its antigen is unknown. Within one base of it there is no much larger clone, and no base qualities were kept.

Reading the label with the study, this specimen's time point is: baseline before first vaccination. Samples from vaccinated people were obtained from the UK trials COV001 and COV002, which included a single-blind randomized controlled phase 2/3 trial of AZD1222 (ChAdOx1 nCoV-19) in healthy adults. For TCRbeta chain sequencing, PBMC samples were collected from trial participants at day 0 and at day 28 after the second dose. After removal of 6 bases from V and 8 bases from J, the junction retains 19 bases not matched to a gene. From the cysteine up to the phenylalanine, the CDR3 has a length of 17 residues. The kept DNA is CDR3 alone, 51 bases in frame from the first base. According to the germline V gene, CDR1 reads SGHRS and CDR2 reads YFSETQ.

The chain joins TRBV5-1 to TRBJ2-1, with 8 junctional bases fitting TRBD2. Specimen: peripheral blood, collected on day 0 of AZD1222 vaccination. The clonotype was recovered from an adult in good health. The CDR3 reads CASTPRGGRNLQYEQFF. The DNA sequence is given as TGCGCCAGCACCCCCCGGGGCGGGAGGAATCTACAATATGAGCAGTTCTTC.